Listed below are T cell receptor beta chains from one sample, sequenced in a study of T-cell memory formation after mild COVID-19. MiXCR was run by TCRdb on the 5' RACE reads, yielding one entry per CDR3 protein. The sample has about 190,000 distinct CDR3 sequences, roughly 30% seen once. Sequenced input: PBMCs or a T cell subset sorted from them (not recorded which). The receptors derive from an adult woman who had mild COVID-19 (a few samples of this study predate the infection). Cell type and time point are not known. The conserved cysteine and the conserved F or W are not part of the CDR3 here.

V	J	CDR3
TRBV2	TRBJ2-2	ASSTNLAATFNTGELF
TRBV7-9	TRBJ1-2	ASSLEGPHYGYT
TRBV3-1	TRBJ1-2	ASSQEILQGRGGYT
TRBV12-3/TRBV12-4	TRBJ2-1	ASSKGLAGPHNEQF
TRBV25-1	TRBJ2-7	ASSDGGRYRSGEQY
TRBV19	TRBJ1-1	ASRSKGEPDEAF
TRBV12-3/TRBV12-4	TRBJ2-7	ASSLGDPHYEQY
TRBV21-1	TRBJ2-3	ASSKVWEDTQY
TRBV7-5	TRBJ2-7	ISVSEASRTSPHNSYEQY
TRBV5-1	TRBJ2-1	ASSLARDGYNEQF
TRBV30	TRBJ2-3	AWKAGGDADTQY
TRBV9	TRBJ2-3	ASSEGELRGGDTQY
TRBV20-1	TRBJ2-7	SARLAGEYEQY
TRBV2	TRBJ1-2	ASSEQGQGYGYT
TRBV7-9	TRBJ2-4	ASNTPKEGNIQY
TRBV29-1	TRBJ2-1	SVEDPSDRDEQF
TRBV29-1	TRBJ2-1	SVGRQGTYNEQF
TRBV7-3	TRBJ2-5	ASSPQRAETQY
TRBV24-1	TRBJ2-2	ATSDFRGTGELF
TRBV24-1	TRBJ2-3	ATSDSLRDTDTQY
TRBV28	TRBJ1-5	ASSLQGSFQPQH
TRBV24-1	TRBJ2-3	ATSVMKSGTDTQY
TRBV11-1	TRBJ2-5	ASNLGAGETQY
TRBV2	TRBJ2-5	ASSSNLGTSGLTQY
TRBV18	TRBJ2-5	ARSPGVQETQY
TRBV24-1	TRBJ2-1	ATRTGATNEQF
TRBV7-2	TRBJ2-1	ASSTNVPGQGENEQF